The clone carrying this T cell receptor (beta chain) was seen once. Its antigen is not identified. TCR beta CDR3 sequences were amplified from RNA transcripts. The TCR CDR3 first-round RT-PCR relied on the HTBI primer set. Using its own MiXCR run on the multiplex PCR reads, TCRdb lists one record per CDR3 protein. Among roughly 250,000 distinct CDR3 sequences listed, about a sixth were seen once. The CDR3 contains 14 residues. The germline CDR1 and CDR2 sequences are MDHEN and SYDVKM. V was shortened by 6 bases and J by 1 base, with 12 bases between the two germline ends. Ophthalmopathy patients had Clinical Activity Score at least 3, NOSPECS grade at least 4, duration under 3 months. The data were obtained in a study of T cells in Graves' hyperthyroidism and ophthalmopathy. In the study overall: Staff took peripheral blood when the initial diagnosis was made, before any treatment began. Regarding the study as a whole: Most clonotypes that expanded in the thyroid above 0.001 also showed up in blood. Stable hyperthyroidism was separated from ophthalmopathy by a model based on 13 V-J features.

The sequenced sample consisted of blood. The chain couples TRBV28 to TRBJ1-1; a possible D gene is TRBD1 (5 bases). The source of this sequence is a woman between 18 and 30 years old with Graves' ophthalmopathy. The CDR3: CASRPPTANTEAFF. The CDR3 DNA reads as TGTGCCAGCAGACCCCCGACAGCGAACACTGAAGCTTTCTTT.